The next 18 T cell receptor beta chains were all read from a single sample in a study of blood T cell repertoires in COVID-19. The assay was immunoSEQ multiplex PCR, and TCRdb's table has in-frame clones only and misses some. The sample carries about 62,000 clones, 70% to 85% recorded once. The sample was peripheral blood. The receptor set was obtained from a woman over 75 with active or convalescent COVID-19.

This clone is termed large. V gene TRBV2 combines with J gene TRBJ1-1; D may be TRBD1 (5 bases). Germline V gives CDR1 SNHLY, CDR2 FYNNEI. V lost 0 bases to trimming and J lost 6 bases, with 8 bases between them. The CDR3 runs 13 residues. CDR3 DNA: TGTGCCAGCAGTGAAGCTCCAGGGTCTGAAGCTTTCTTT. Its translation is CASSEAPGSEAFF.

This clone was counted a few times. The sample holds other DNA sequences that translate to the same CDR3. V and J are TRBV6-2 or TRBV6-3 and TRBJ1-2; the match to TRBD1 covers 8 bases. V lost 5 bases, J lost 4 bases, and 3 bases stayed unmatched. In germline, CDR1 is MNHEY, CDR2 SVGEGT. The CDR3 totals 13 residues. CDR3 sequence (DNA): TGTGCCAGCAGTAAGGACAGGGCCTATGGCTACACCTTC. Its protein product is CASSKDRAYGYTF.

This chain links TRBV19 with TRBJ1-2; D is unclear. Germline V gene sequence: CDR1 LNHDA, CDR2 SQIVND (reference sequence). The V and J ends lost 5 bases and 1 base respectively, with 17 bases between them. CDR3 length: 16 amino acids. CDR3 bases: TGTGCCAGTAGTCTACGGAGGACGGCGGATAACTATGGCTACACCTTC. Translated, it gives CASSLRRTADNYGYTF.

The CDR3 DNA follows: TGTGCCAGCAGCTCTGTAAGCGGGGGCGACACAGATACGCAGTATTTT. Amino acid sequence: CASSSVSGGDTDTQYF. The rearrangement links TRBV5-5 to TRBJ2-3, with 8 bases identical to TRBD2. Germline trimming cut 3 bases from V and 2 bases from J; bases unmatched to any gene: 8. CDR1 is SGHKS and CDR2 is YYEKEE in the germline V gene (reference sequence). The CDR3 runs to 16 residues.

The chain uses TRBV18 and TRBJ1-4; D is ambiguous. The V gene lost 1 base and the J gene lost 7 bases, with 10 bases spanning the gap. The length of the CDR3 is 14 residues. In germline, CDR1 is KGHSH, CDR2 LQKENI. CDR3 residues: CASSPQESGEKLFF. The CDR3 DNA reads as TGTGCCAGCTCACCACAGGAGTCCGGTGAAAAACTGTTTTTT.

The chain has TRBV29-1 and TRBJ2-3, with D perhaps matching TRBD1 (5 bases). V lost 1 base and J lost 6, with 11 bases in between. The CDR3 spans 13 residues. Germline CDR1 reads SQVTM; CDR2 reads ANQGSEA. CDR3 amino acids: CSVEGQGRDTQYF. CDR3 in DNA: TGCAGCGTTGAAGGCCAGGGAAGGGATACGCAGTATTTT.

The chain joins TRBV11-3 to TRBJ2-5; D is possibly TRBD1 (5 bases). This CDR3 is built from 17 residues. V lost 5 bases to trimming and J lost 4 bases, with 23 bases between them. The germline gives CDR1 SGHNT, CDR2 YENEEA. In nucleotides, the CDR3 is TGTGCCAGCAGCCCTAGAGGAGCCGGACAAGGGCGAGAGACCCAGTACTTC. Its translation is CASSPRGAGQGRETQYF.

V and J are TRBV5-1 and TRBJ2-7; TRBD1 aligns across 7 bases. The CDR3 extends over 16 amino acids. Germline V gene sequence: CDR1 SGHRS, CDR2 YFSETQ. Trimming at V came to 4 bases and at J to 5 bases, leaving 15 bases not matched to a gene. CDR3 nucleotides: TGCGCCAGCAGCCCATACAGGGGACGTACTATCGACGAGCAGTACTTC. Translating it yields CASSPYRGRTIDEQYF.

This clone was found a few times. This CDR3 is CASSLERDGSQYF. In DNA, the CDR3 is TGTGCCAGCAGCTTAGAGAGGGATGGGAGTCAGTACTTC. The V gene is TRBV7-2, the J gene TRBJ2-4; a weak D match, TRBD2 (5 bases). Trimming took off 1 base at V and 12 bases at J, with 13 bases between the two ends. There are 13 residues in the CDR3. CDR1 is SGHTA, CDR2 FQGNSA, per germline.

This sequence joins TRBV11-2 and TRBJ1-4, with a tentative D call TRBD1 (6 bases). Trimming stripped 5 bases from V and 5 bases from J, with 9 bases between. The CDR3 is 13 amino acids. Germline assignment: CDR1 SGHAT and CDR2 FQNNGV. CDR3 nucleotides: TGTGCCAGCAGCCCGGACAGAAATGAAAAACTGTTTTTT. Amino acids: CASSPDRNEKLFF.

The chain uses TRBV5-1 and TRBJ2-7; TRBD1 aligns across 8 bases. This CDR3 has 18 residues. Looked up from germline, CDR1 is SGHRS and CDR2 is YFSETQ. J lost 2 bases, V lost 0 bases, and 13 bases had no gene match. The CDR3 DNA follows: TGCGCCAGCAGCTTGGACCCGACAGGGGCATTCTCCCCCTACGAGCAGTACTTC. The encoded protein is CASSLDPTGAFSPYEQYF.

J is TRBJ2-2 and V is TRBV12-5, with D unresolved. Deletions cut 5 bases from V and 1 base from J, with 2 bases between. CDR3 size: 12 residues. CDR1 is LGHNT and CDR2 is FRNRAP in the germline V gene. The CDR3 loop is CASGLNTGELFF. The CDR3 bases are TGTGCTAGTGGTCTGAACACCGGGGAGCTGTTTTTT.

This chain uses TRBV27 with TRBJ2-6, with 8 positions matching TRBD1. The junction had 7 bases not matched to a gene; V was cut back by 2 bases and J by 4 bases. The CDR3 length is 17 residues. CDR1 is MNHEY and CDR2 is SMNVEV in the germline V gene (reference sequence). The CDR3 coding sequence is TGTGCCAGCAGTTTAATCCAGGGGGCACGCGGGGCCAACGTCCTGACTTTC. Translated: CASSLIQGARGANVLTF.

This chain links TRBV7-3 with TRBJ2-7, with D maybe TRBD1 (6 bases). The CDR3 covers 17 residues. The V gene's germline CDR1 is SGHTA and CDR2 FQGTGA. V was pared by 9 bases and J by 0 bases, with 24 bases between. Written as DNA, the CDR3 is TGTGCCAGTTGTGGGGGATCACTAGGGACATACTCCTACGAGCAGTACTTC. This sequence encodes CASCGGSLGTYSYEQYF.

The CDR3 here is CASSPGDRVIYEQYF. For the CDR3, the DNA is TGCGCCAGCAGCCCGGGGGACAGGGTGATATACGAGCAGTACTTC. V is TRBV5-1 and J is TRBJ2-7; 9 nucleotides line up with TRBD1. Per germline, CDR1 SGHRS and CDR2 YFSETQ. The CDR3 is made up of 15 amino acids. Trimming took 4 bases from V and 4 from J; bases not matched to a gene: 9. The full variable domain, rest sourced from reference TRBV5-1 and TRBJ2-7, is KAGVTQTPRYLIKTRGQQVTLSCSPISGHRSVSWYQQTPGQGLQFLFEYFSETQRNKGNFPGRFSGRQFSNSRSEMNVSTLELGDSALYLCASSPGDRVIYEQYFGPGTRLTVT.

CDR3 region: CASSKEQGVDAQHLTGELFF. Here the CDR3 DNA reads TGTGCCAGCAGCAAAGAACAGGGCGTGGATGCCCAACACCTCACCGGGGAGCTGTTTTTT. The chain employs TRBV21-1 and TRBJ2-2; TRBD1 is the table's D call and was not checked against the DNA. TRBV21-1 is a recognized pseudogene. CDR3 size: 20 residues.

The chain employs TRBV3-1 (or the pseudogene TRBV3-2) and TRBJ2-1; D possibly corresponds to TRBD2 (6 bases). The CDR3 runs 15 residues. Germline CDR1 and CDR2: LGHDT and YNNKEL (reference sequence). V lost 4 bases and J lost 9, with 19 bases in between. CDR3 region: CASSLYRDLSPEQFF. CDR3 in DNA: TGTGCCAGCAGCCTATACCGGGACTTATCCCCTGAGCAGTTCTTC.

V gene TRBV30 combines with J gene TRBJ1-2; 9 bases align to TRBD1. The CDR3 is 16 residues long. Germline V gene lookup returns CDR1 GTSNPN and CDR2 SVGIG (reference sequence). V was pared by 1 base and J by 1 base, with 7 bases of the junction left unmatched. For the CDR3, the DNA is TGTGCCTGGAGTGCCCGACAGGGGGGCCTTAACTATGGCTACACCTTC. Translation: CAWSARQGGLNYGYTF.